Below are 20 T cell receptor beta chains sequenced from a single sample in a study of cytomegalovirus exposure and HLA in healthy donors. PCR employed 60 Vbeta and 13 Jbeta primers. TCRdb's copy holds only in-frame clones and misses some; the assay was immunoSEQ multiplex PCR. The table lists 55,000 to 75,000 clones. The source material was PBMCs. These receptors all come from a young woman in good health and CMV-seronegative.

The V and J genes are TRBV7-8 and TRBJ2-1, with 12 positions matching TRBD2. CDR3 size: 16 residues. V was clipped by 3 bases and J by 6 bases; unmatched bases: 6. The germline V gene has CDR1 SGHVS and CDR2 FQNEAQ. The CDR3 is CASSFRTSGEINEQFF. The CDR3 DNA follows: TGTGCCAGCAGCTTCAGGACTAGCGGGGAGATCAATGAGCAGTTCTTC.

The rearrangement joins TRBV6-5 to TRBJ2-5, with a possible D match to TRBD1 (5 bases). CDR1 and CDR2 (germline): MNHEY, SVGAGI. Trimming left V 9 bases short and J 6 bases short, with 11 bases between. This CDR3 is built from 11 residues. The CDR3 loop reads CASQGAKTQYF. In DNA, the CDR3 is TGTGCCAGTCAGGGCGCGAAGACCCAGTACTTC.

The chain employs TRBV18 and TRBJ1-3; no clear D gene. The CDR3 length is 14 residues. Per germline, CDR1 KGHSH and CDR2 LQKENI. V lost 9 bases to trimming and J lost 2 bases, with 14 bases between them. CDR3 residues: CASWKTSTGNTIYF. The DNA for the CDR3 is TGTGCCAGTTGGAAGACATCTACTGGAAACACCATATATTTT.

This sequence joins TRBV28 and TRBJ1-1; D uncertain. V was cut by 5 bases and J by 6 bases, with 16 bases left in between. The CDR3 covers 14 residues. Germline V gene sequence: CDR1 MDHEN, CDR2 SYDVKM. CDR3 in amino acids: CASSRGYGSPEAFF. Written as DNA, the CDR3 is TGTGCCAGCAGTCGAGGATACGGGTCTCCTGAAGCTTTCTTT.

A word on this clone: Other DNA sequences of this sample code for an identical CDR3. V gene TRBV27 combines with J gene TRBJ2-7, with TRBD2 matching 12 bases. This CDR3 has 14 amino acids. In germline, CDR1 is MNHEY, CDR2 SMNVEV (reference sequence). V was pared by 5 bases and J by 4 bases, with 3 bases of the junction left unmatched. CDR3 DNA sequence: TGTGCCAGCAGTCCGGGACTAGCGGGTTACGAGCAGTACTTC. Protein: CASSPGLAGYEQYF.

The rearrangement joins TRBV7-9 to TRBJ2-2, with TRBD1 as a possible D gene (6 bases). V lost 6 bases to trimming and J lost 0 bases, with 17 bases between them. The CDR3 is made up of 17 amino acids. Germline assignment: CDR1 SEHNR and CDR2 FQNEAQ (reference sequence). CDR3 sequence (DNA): TGTGCCAGCAGGTACCCACCTGGGACATCGAACACCGGGGAGCTGTTTTTT. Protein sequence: CASRYPPGTSNTGELFF.

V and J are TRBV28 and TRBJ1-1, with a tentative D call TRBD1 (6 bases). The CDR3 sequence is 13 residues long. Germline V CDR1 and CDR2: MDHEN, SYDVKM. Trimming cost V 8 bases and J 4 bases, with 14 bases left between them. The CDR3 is CASHSQGPTEAFF. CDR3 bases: TGTGCCAGCCACTCGCAGGGGCCCACTGAAGCTTTCTTT.

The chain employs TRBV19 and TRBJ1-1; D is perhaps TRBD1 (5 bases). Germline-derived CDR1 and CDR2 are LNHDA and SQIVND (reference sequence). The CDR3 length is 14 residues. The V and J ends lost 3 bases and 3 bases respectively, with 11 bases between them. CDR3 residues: CASSIYLGHTEAFF. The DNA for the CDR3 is TGTGCCAGTAGTATTTACTTGGGGCACACTGAAGCTTTCTTT.

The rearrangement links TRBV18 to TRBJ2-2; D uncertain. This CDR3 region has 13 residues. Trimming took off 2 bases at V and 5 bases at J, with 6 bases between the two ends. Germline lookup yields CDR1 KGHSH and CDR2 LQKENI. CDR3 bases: TGTGCCAGCTCACCATTCCTGACCGGGGAGCTGTTTTTT. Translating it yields CASSPFLTGELFF.

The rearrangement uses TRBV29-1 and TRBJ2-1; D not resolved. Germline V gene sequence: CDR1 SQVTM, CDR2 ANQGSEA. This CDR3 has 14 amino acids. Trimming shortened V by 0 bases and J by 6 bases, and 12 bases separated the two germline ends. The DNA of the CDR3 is TGCAGCGTTGAAGATACTCCGCGTCGCAATGAGCAGTTCTTC. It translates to CSVEDTPRRNEQFF.

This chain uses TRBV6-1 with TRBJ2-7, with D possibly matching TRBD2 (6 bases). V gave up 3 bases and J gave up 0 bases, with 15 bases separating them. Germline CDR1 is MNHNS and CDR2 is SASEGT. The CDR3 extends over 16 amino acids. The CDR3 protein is CASSELEGRGSYEQYF. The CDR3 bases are TGTGCCAGCAGTGAGCTGGAGGGACGTGGCTCCTACGAGCAGTACTTC.

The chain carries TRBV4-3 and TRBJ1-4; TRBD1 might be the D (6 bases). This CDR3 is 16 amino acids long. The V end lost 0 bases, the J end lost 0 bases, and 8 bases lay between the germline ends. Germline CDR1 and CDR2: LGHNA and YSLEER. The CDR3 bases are TGCGCCAGCAGCCAAGATAGACAGGCAACTAATGAAAAACTGTTTTTT. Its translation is CASSQDRQATNEKLFF.

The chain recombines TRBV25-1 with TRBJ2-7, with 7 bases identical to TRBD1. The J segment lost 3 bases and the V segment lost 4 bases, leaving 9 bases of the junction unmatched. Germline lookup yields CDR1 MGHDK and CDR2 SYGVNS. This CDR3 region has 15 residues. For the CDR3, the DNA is TGTGCCAGCAGTGGACAAAGGACAGGTTACTACGAGCAGTACTTC. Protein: CASSGQRTGYYEQYF.

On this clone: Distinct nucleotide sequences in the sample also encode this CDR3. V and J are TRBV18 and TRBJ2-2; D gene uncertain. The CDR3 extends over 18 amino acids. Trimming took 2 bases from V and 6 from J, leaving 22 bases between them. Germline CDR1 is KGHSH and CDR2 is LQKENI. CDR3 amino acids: CASSPYNLAAFAPGELFF. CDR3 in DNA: TGTGCCAGCTCACCATATAATCTGGCCGCCTTTGCCCCCGGGGAGCTGTTTTTT.

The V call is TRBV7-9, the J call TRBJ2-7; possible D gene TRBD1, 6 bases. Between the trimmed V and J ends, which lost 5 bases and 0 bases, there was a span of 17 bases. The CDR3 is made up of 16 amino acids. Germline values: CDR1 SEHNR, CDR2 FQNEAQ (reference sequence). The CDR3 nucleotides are TGTGCCAGCAGCCCGTTTAGGGACATCGACTCCTACGAGCAGTACTTC. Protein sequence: CASSPFRDIDSYEQYF.

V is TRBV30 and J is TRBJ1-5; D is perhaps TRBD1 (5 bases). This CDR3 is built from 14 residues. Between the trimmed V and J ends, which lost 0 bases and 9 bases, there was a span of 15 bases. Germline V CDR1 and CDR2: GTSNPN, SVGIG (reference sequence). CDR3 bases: TGTGCCTGGAGTGTAAAGGGGCCTGTTGGGCCCCAGCATTTT. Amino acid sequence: CAWSVKGPVGPQHF. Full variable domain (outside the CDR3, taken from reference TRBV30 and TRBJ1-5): SQTIHQWPATLVQPVGSPLSLECTVEGTSNPNLYWYRQAAGRGLQLLFYSVGIGQISSEVPQNLSASRPQDRQFILSSKKLLLSDSGFYLCAWSVKGPVGPQHFGDGTRLSIL.

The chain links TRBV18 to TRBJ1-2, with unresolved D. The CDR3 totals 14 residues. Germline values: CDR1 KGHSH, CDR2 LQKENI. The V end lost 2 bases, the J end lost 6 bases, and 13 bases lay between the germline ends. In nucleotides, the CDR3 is TGTGCCAGCTCACCATACGCTCGCGGGGATGGCTACACCTTC. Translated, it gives CASSPYARGDGYTF.

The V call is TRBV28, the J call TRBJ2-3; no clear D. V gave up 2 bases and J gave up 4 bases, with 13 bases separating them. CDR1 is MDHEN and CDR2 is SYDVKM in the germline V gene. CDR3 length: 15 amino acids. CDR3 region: CASSLGSHSADTQYF. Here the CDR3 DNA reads TGTGCCAGCAGTTTAGGTAGCCATTCTGCAGATACGCAGTATTTT. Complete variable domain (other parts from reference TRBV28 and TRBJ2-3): DVKVTQSSRYLVKRTGEKVFLECVQDMDHENMFWYRQDPGLGLRLIYFSYDVKMKEKGDIPEGYSVSREKKERFSLILESASTNQTSMYLCASSLGSHSADTQYFGPGTRLTVL.

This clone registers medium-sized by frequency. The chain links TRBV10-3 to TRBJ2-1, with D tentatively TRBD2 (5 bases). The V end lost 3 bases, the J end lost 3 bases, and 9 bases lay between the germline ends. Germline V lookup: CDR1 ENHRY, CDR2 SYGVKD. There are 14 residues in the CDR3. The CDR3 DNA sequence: TGTGCCATCAGTGACGGGGTAGACTACAATGAGCAGTTCTTC. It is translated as CAISDGVDYNEQFF.

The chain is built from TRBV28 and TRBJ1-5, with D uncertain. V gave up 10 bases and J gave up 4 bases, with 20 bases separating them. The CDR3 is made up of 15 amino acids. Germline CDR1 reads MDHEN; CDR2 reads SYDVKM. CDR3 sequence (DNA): TGTGCCATCCGGCCAGCGAGTAACTGGAATCAGCCCCAGCATTTT. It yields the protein CAIRPASNWNQPQHF. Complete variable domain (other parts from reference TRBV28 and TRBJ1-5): DVKVTQSSRYLVKRTGEKVFLECVQDMDHENMFWYRQDPGLGLRLIYFSYDVKMKEKGDIPEGYSVSREKKERFSLILESASTNQTSMYLCAIRPASNWNQPQHFGDGTRLSIL.